This T cell receptor beta chain originates from a study of CD8 T cells in ankylosing spondylitis. Of note for this clonotype: The antigen remains undetermined.

The CDR3 has 14 residues. In germline, CDR1 is DFQATT, CDR2 SNEGSKA (reference sequence). The J segment lost 3 bases and the V segment lost 5 bases, leaving 6 bases of the junction unmatched. TCRdb fed the 5' RACE reads into MiXCR, producing one record per CDR3 protein. Of about 540,000 distinct CDR3 sequences listed, about an eighth were seen once; the top ten hold nearly 7%. General observations from the study: Apparently characteristic of ankylosing spondylitis blood was a TCR beta motif (roughly eight highly homologous variants).

The chain carries TRBV20-1 and TRBJ2-7; 11 bases are a match to TRBD1. The clonotype originates from a male donor with ankylosing spondylitis. The sample consisted of blood, either unsorted or a sorted T cell fraction (not recorded which). The CDR3 coding sequence is TGCAGTGCTTCGGGACAGGGGGATCACTACGAGCAGTACGTC. This translates into CSASGQGDHYEQYV.